A selection of T cell receptor beta chains follows, all from one sample in a study of cytomegalovirus exposure and HLA in healthy donors. Assay used: immunoSEQ multiplex PCR; TCRdb lists only in-frame clones, some missing. The top ten hold 0.7% to 0.85% of the sample, which has 350,000 or so clones, about nine tenths seen once. Sequenced: PBMCs. The receptors here all came from a woman aged 18-35 years in good health and CMV-seronegative. The CDR3 runs from the conserved cysteine through the conserved F or W. The D gene is left open where the match is weak. Size values are once, few and many counts, or a class for expanded clones, and some rows have none.

D: -; V: TRBV9; size: -; J: TRBJ2-5; CDR3: CASSVAGRATGETQYF; DNA: TGTGCCAGCAGCGTAGCCGGCAGGGCGACGGGAGAGACCCAGTACTTC
D: -; V: TRBV19; size: once; J: TRBJ2-5; CDR3: CASSIGGAVETQYF; DNA: TGTGCCAGTAGTATTGGGGGGGCAGTCGAGACCCAGTACTTC
D: -; V: TRBV6-5; size: -; J: TRBJ1-1; CDR3: CASSLMGADTEAFF; DNA: TGTGCCAGCAGTCTGATGGGGGCCGACACTGAAGCTTTCTTT
D: -; V: TRBV28; size: few; J: TRBJ2-7; CDR3: CASSLRYEQYF; DNA: TGTGCCAGCAGTCTCCGGTACGAGCAGTACTTC
D: -; V: TRBV27; size: -; J: TRBJ2-3; CDR3: CASRIRGRDSTDTQYF; DNA: TGTGCCAGCCGAATCAGGGGCAGGGATAGCACAGATACGCAGTATTTT
D: -; V: TRBV2; size: -; J: TRBJ2-7; CDR3: CASTNAGIYEQYF; DNA: TGTGCCAGCACCAACGCAGGGATCTACGAGCAGTACTTC
D: TRBD2; V: TRBV2; size: once; J: TRBJ2-3; CDR3: CASSGLAGPAGTDTQYF; DNA: TGTGCCAGCAGCGGACTAGCGGGACCGGCTGGCACAGATACGCAGTATTTT
D: -; V: TRBV29-1; size: -; J: TRBJ2-2; CDR3: CSGTRENTGELFF; DNA: TGCAGCGGGACCCGGGAAAACACCGGGGAGCTGTTTTTT
D: -; V: TRBV6-5; size: -; J: TRBJ1-1; CDR3: CASSGHTGLNTEAFF; DNA: TGTGCCAGCAGCGGTCATACAGGGTTGAACACTGAAGCTTTCTTT
D: -; V: TRBV27; size: -; J: TRBJ2-3; CDR3: CASTGIPADTQYF; DNA: TGTGCCAGCACGGGGATCCCGGCCGATACGCAGTATTTT
D: TRBD2; V: TRBV5-6; size: -; J: TRBJ2-2; CDR3: CASSRGLADTGELFF; DNA: TGTGCCAGCAGCCGGGGACTAGCAGACACCGGGGAGCTGTTTTTT
D: TRBD1; V: TRBV28; size: -; J: TRBJ2-7; CDR3: CASSLQQGTYEQYF; DNA: TGTGCCAGCAGTTTGCAACAGGGGACCTACGAGCAGTACTTC
D: TRBD1; V: TRBV27; size: -; J: TRBJ2-7; CDR3: CASSDGQGSYEQYF; DNA: TGTGCCAGCAGTGACGGACAGGGGAGCTACGAGCAGTACTTC
D: TRBD1; V: TRBV25-1; size: once; J: TRBJ1-2; CDR3: CASSEYQGQGGRGYTF; DNA: TGTGCCAGCAGTGAATATCAGGGACAGGGGGGACGTGGCTACACCTTC
D: -; V: TRBV27; size: -; J: TRBJ2-7; CDR3: CASSLIGATDDEQYF; DNA: TGTGCCAGCAGTTTAATAGGGGCGACGGACGACGAGCAGTACTTC
D: TRBD2; V: TRBV18; size: -; J: TRBJ2-7; CDR3: CASSALSGRSNEQYF; DNA: TGTGCCAGCTCAGCGCTCAGCGGGAGGTCTAACGAGCAGTACTTC
D: -; V: TRBV18; size: -; J: TRBJ2-7; CDR3: CASSPGFQYEQYF; DNA: TGTGCCAGCTCACCTGGTTTCCAGTACGAGCAGTACTTC
D: TRBD1; V: TRBV5-1; size: -; J: TRBJ1-2; CDR3: CASNWDREYGYTF; DNA: TGCGCCAGCAATTGGGACAGGGAGTATGGCTACACCTTC
D: -; V: TRBV15; size: -; J: TRBJ2-5; CDR3: CATSGHQETQYF; DNA: TGTGCCACCTCAGGTCACCAAGAGACCCAGTACTTC
D: -; V: TRBV4-1; size: -; J: TRBJ2-1; CDR3: CASSLPGQANEQFF; DNA: TGCGCCAGCAGCTTACCGGGACAAGCCAATGAGCAGTTCTTC
D: TRBD1; V: TRBV28; size: -; J: TRBJ2-7; CDR3: CASTLGGQGTYEQYF; DNA: TGTGCCAGCACCCTCGGTGGACAGGGGACCTACGAGCAGTACTTC
D: TRBD2; V: TRBV6-6; size: -; J: TRBJ2-3; CDR3: CASSLSGRAKDTQYF; DNA: TGTGCCAGCAGCCTTAGCGGGAGGGCCAAAGATACGCAGTATTTT
D: TRBD2; V: TRBV7-2; size: -; J: TRBJ2-5; CDR3: CASSLTSGTGGETQYF; DNA: TGTGCCAGCAGCTTAACTAGCGGGACAGGAGGAGAGACCCAGTACTTC